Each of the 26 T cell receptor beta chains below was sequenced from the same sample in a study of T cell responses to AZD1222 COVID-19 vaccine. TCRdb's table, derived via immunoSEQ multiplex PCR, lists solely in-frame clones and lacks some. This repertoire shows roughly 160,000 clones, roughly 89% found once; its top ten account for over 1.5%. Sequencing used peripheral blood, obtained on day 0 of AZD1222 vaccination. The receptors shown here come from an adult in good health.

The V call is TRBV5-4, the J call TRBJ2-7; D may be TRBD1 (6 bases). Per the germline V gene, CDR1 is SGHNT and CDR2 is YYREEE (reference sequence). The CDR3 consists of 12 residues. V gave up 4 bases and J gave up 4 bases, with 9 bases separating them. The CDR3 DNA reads TGTGCCAGCAGCCGCGACAGGTACGAGCAGTACTTC. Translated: CASSRDRYEQYF.

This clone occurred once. CDR3 sequence: CSGGTGGETQYF. The CDR3 DNA follows: TGCAGCGGAGGGACAGGGGGCGAGACCCAGTACTTC. The rearrangement links TRBV29-1 to TRBJ2-5, with 12 positions matching TRBD1. V was clipped by 7 bases and J by 5 bases; unmatched bases: 2. This CDR3 region has 12 residues. CDR1 SQVTM and CDR2 ANQGSEA come from the germline V gene.

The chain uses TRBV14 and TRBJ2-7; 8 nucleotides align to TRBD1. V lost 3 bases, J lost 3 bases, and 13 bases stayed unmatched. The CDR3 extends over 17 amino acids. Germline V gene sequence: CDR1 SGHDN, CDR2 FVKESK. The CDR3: CASSHSAGGLGIYEQYF. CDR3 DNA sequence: TGTGCCAGCAGCCACTCGGCAGGGGGCTTGGGGATCTACGAGCAGTACTTC. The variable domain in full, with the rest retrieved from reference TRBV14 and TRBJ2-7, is EAGVTQFPSHSVIEKGQTVTLRCDPISGHDNLYWYRRVMGKEIKFLLHFVKESKQDESGMPNNRFLAERTGGTYSTLKVQPAELEDSGVYFCASSHSAGGLGIYEQYFGPGTRLTVT.

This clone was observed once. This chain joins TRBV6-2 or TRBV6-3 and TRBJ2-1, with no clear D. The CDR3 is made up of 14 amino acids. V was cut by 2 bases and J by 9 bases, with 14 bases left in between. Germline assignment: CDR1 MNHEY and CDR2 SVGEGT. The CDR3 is CASSYGNGPLEQFF. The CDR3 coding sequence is TGTGCCAGCAGTTACGGGAACGGGCCCCTTGAGCAGTTCTTC.

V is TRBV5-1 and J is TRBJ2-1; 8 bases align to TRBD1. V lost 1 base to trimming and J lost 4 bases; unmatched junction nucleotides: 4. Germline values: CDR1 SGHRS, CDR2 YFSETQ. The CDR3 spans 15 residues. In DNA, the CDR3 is TGCGCCAGCAGCTTGCATGGACAGGGTTACAATGAGCAGTTCTTC. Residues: CASSLHGQGYNEQFF.

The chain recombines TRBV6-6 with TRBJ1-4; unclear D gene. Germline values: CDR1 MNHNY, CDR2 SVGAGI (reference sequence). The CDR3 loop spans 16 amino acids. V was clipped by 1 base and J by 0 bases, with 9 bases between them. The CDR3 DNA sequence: TGTGCCAGCAGTTACTTGACGTTGACAACTAATGAAAAACTGTTTTTT. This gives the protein CASSYLTLTTNEKLFF.

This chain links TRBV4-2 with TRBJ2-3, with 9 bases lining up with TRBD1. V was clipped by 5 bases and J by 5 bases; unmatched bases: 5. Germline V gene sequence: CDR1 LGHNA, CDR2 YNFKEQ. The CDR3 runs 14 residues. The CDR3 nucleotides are TGTGCCAGCAGCGGGGGGACAGGGCAAGATACGCAGTATTTT. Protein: CASSGGTGQDTQYF.

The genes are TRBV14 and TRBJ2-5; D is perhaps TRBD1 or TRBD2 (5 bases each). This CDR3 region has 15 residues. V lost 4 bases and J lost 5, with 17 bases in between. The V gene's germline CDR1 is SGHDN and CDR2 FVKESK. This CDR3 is CASSRLWGSGETQYF. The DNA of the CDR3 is TGTGCCAGCAGCCGACTTTGGGGGAGTGGTGAGACCCAGTACTTC.

CDR3 DNA: TGTGCCAGCTCACGAAGGGACAGGGGGCGGGAGACCCAGTACTTC. It translates to CASSRRDRGRETQYF. J is TRBJ2-5 and V is TRBV18, with TRBD1 matching 12 bases. Trimming at V came to 4 bases and at J to 5 bases, leaving 5 bases not matched to a gene. Germline CDR1 KGHSH, CDR2 LQKENI. CDR3 length equals 15 residues.

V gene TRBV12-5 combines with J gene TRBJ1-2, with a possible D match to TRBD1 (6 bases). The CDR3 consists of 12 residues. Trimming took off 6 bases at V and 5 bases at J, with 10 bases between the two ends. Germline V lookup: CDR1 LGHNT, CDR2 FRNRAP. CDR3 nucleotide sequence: TGTGCTAGTGGACAGGGTTTATATGGCTACACCTTC. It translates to CASGQGLYGYTF.

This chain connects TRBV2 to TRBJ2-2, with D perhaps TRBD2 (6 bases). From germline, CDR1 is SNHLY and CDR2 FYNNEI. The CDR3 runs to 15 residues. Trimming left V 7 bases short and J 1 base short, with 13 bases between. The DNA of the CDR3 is TGTGCCAGCACCCCGGTGGGAGGGAACACCGGGGAGCTGTTTTTT. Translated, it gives CASTPVGGNTGELFF.

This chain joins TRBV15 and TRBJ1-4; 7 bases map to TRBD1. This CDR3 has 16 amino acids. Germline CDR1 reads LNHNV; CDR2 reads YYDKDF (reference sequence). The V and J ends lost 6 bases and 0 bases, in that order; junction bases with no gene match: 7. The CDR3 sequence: CATSPGQTATNEKLFF. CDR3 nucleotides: TGTGCCACCAGTCCGGGACAGACCGCAACTAATGAAAAACTGTTTTTT.

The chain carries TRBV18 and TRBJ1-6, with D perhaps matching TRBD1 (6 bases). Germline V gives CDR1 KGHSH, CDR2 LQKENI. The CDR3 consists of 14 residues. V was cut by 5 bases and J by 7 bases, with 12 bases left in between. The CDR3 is CASSVDSGNSPLHF. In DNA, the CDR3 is TGTGCCAGCTCAGTGGACAGCGGGAATTCACCCCTCCACTTT. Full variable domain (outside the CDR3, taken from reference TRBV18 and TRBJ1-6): NAGVMQNPRHLVRRRGQEARLRCSPMKGHSHVYWYRQLPEEGLKFMVYLQKENIIDESGMPKERFSAEFPKEGPSILRIQQVVRGDSAAYFCASSVDSGNSPLHFGNGTRLTVT.

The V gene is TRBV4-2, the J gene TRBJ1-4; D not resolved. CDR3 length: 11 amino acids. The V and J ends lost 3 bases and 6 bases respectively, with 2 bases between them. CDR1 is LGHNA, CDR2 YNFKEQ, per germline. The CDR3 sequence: CASSQYEKLFF. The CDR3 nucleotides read TGTGCCAGCAGCCAGTATGAAAAACTGTTTTTT.

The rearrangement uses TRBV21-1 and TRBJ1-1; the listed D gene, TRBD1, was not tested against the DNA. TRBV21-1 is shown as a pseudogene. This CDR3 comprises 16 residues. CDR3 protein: CASSKKTDRVGTEAFF. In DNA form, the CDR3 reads TGTGCCAGCAGCAAAAAGACGGACAGGGTTGGCACTGAAGCTTTCTTT.

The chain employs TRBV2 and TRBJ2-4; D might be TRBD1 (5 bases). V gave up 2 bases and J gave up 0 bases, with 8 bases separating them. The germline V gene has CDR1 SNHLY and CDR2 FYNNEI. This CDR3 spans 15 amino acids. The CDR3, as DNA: TGTGCCAGCAGTGAACAGGGCCTAGCCAAAAACATTCAGTACTTC. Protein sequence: CASSEQGLAKNIQYF.

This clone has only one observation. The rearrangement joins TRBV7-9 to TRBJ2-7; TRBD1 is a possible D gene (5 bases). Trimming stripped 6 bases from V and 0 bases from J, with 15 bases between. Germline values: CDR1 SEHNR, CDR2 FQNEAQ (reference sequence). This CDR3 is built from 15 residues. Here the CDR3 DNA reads TGTGCCAGCAGTCCCAGGGAAATCTACTCCTACGAGCAGTACTTC. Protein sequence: CASSPREIYSYEQYF.

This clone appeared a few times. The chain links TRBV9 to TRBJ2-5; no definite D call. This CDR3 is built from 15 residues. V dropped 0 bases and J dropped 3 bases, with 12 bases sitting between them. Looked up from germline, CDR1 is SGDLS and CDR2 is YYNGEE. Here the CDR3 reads CASSVGLPGKETQYF. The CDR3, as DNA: TGTGCCAGCAGCGTAGGACTCCCGGGCAAAGAGACCCAGTACTTC. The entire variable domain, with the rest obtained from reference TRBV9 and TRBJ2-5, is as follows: DSGVTQTPKHLITATGQRVTLRCSPRSGDLSVYWYQQSLDQGLQFLIQYYNGEERAKGNILERFSAQQFPDLHSELNLSSLELGDSALYFCASSVGLPGKETQYFGPGTRLLVL.

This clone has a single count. The CDR3 coding sequence is TGTGCCAGCAGGGACGGGACAGGGGATGAAAAACTGTTTTTT. Amino acid sequence: CASRDGTGDEKLFF. V gene TRBV2 combines with J gene TRBJ1-4; TRBD1 aligns across 10 bases. The CDR3 length is 14 residues. Germline V gives CDR1 SNHLY, CDR2 FYNNEI. Trimming cost V 6 bases and J 6 bases; bases outside gene matches: 4. The entire variable domain, with the rest obtained from reference TRBV2 and TRBJ1-4, is as follows: EPEVTQTPSHQVTQMGQEVILRCVPISNHLYFYWYRQILGQKVEFLVSFYNNEISEKSEIFDDQFSVERPDGSNFTLKIRSTKLEDSAMYFCASRDGTGDEKLFFGSGTQLSVL.

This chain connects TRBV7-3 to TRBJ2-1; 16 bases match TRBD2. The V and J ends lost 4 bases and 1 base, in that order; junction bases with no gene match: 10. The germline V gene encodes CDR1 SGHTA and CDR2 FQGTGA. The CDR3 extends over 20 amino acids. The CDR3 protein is CASSSSQGLAGGVSYNEQFF. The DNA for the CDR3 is TGTGCCAGCAGCTCATCCCAGGGACTAGCGGGAGGGGTGTCCTACAATGAGCAGTTCTTC.

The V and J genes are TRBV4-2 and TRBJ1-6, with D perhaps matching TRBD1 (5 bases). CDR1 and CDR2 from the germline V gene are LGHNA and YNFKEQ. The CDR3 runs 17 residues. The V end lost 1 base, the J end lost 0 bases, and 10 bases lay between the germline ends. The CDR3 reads CASSQVQGSSYNSPLHF. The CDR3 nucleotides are TGTGCCAGCAGCCAAGTGCAGGGTAGCTCCTATAATTCACCCCTCCACTTT.

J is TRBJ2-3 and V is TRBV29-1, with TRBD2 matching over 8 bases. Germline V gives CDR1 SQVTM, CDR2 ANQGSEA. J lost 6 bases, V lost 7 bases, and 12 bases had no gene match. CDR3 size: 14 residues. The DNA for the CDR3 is TGCAGCGGCCTTGTAGCGGGGCGTTCCGATACGCAGTATTTT. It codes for CSGLVAGRSDTQYF.

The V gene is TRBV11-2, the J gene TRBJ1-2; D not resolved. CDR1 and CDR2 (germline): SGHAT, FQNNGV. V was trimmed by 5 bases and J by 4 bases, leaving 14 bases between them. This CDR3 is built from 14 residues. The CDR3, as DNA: TGTGCCAGCAGCCCGAGTACGGCATTCTATGGCTACACCTTC. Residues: CASSPSTAFYGYTF. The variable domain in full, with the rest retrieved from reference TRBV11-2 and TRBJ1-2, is EAGVAQSPRYKIIEKRQSVAFWCNPISGHATLYWYQQILGQGPKLLIQFQNNGVVDDSQLPKDRFSAERLKGVDSTLKIQPAKLEDSAVYLCASSPSTAFYGYTFGSGTRLTVV.

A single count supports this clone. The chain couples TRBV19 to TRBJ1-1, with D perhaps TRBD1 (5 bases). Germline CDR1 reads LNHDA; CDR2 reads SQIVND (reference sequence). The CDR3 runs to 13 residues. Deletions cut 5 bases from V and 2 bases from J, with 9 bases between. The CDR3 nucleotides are TGTGCCAGTAGTGTCCAGGGTAACACTGAAGCTTTCTTT. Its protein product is CASSVQGNTEAFF.

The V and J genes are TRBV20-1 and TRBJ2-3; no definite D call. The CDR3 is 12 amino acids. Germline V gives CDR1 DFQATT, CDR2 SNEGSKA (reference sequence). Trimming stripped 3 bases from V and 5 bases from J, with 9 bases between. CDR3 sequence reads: CSASLVKDTQYF. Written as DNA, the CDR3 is TGCAGTGCTAGTTTGGTAAAAGATACGCAGTATTTT.

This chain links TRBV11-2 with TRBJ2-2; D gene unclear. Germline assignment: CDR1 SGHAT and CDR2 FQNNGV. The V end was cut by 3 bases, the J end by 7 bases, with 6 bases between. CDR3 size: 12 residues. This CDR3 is CASSFSGGELFF. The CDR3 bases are TGTGCCAGCAGCTTTTCCGGCGGGGAGCTGTTTTTT.